This passage covers 15 T cell receptor beta chains from one sample sequenced in a study of blood T cells in healthy people across ages. A second PCR, run for about 6 to 11 cycles, used a sample-barcoded 5' primer plus a J-beta primer mix. Using its own MiXCR run on the 5' RACE reads, TCRdb lists one record per CDR3 protein. The table lists some 880,000 distinct CDR3 sequences, about 36% of them singletons. Sequencing was done on a sample of blood. Every receptor here comes from a man between 18 and 29 years old in good health.

This clonotype turned up a few times. This chain connects TRBV6-2 or TRBV6-3 to TRBJ2-5, with a weak D call TRBD2 (6 bases). CDR1 MNHEY and CDR2 SVGEGT come from the germline V gene. CDR3 length equals 12 residues. Trimming removed 6 bases from V and 6 bases from J, with 11 bases in between. CDR3 amino acids: CASRRGGQTQYF. The DNA of the CDR3 is TGTGCCAGCAGGCGCGGAGGGCAGACCCAGTACTTC.

The chain couples TRBV29-1 to TRBJ2-7; 11 bases are shared with TRBD1. The trim removed 5 bases at V and 7 bases at J, leaving 7 bases unmatched. Germline CDR1 reads SQVTM; CDR2 reads ANQGSEA. This CDR3 spans 13 amino acids. CDR3 protein: CSVRLDRGLEQYF. The CDR3 DNA reads as TGCAGCGTTAGGTTGGACAGGGGGCTTGAGCAGTACTTC.

This clonotype was seen more than once but under ten times. The rearrangement joins TRBV10-3 to TRBJ2-5; possible D gene TRBD2, 6 bases. CDR3 length: 14 amino acids. The V end was cut by 4 bases, the J end by 5 bases, with 14 bases between. Germline assignment: CDR1 ENHRY and CDR2 SYGVKD. CDR3: CAISGGLGEETQYF. DNA for the CDR3: TGTGCCATCAGTGGGGGACTGGGAGAGGAGACCCAGTACTTC.

This clonotype was counted between two and nine times. The chain has TRBV18 and TRBJ1-2; TRBD1 is a possible D gene (5 bases). Deletions cut 3 bases from V and 8 bases from J, with 13 bases between. This CDR3 is 13 amino acids long. The germline V gene has CDR1 KGHSH and CDR2 LQKENI. The CDR3 spells CASSPGPSTGYTF. The CDR3, as DNA: TGTGCCAGCTCACCGGGACCATCCACCGGCTACACCTTC.

This clonotype was observed a few times. The chain uses TRBV7-2 and TRBJ1-1; D perhaps matches TRBD1 (6 bases). CDR3 length equals 16 residues. Germline V CDR1 and CDR2: SGHTA, FQGNSA. V was pared by 5 bases and J by 3 bases, with 19 bases between. In nucleotides, the CDR3 is TGTGCCAGCAGCCCCCCCCCAGGGGCGCGGGACACTGAAGCTTTCTTT. It yields the protein CASSPPPGARDTEAFF.

This chain links TRBV20-1 with TRBJ2-3, with D perhaps TRBD1 (5 bases). The CDR3 is made up of 15 amino acids. The germline CDR1 and CDR2 sequences are DFQATT and SNEGSKA (reference sequence). Trimming took off 0 bases at V and 2 bases at J, with 12 bases between the two ends. For the CDR3, the DNA is TGCAGTGCTAGAGATAGGGGCAGGGCCACAGATACGCAGTATTTT. Amino acid sequence: CSARDRGRATDTQYF.

The chain links TRBV5-5 to TRBJ2-5; possible D gene TRBD2, 5 bases. The closer fit of TRBJ2-4 to the DNA end suggests the J call may be wrong. The CDR3 is 12 amino acids. Germline V gene data show CDR1 as SGHKS and CDR2 as YYEKEE (reference sequence). CDR3 coding DNA: TGTGCCAGCAGTCGGACTGGGAACATTCAGTACTTC. Encoded protein: CASSRTGNIQYF.

This clonotype was seen more than once but under ten times. The genes are TRBV10-3 and TRBJ1-2; D possibly corresponds to TRBD1 (6 bases). The CDR3 totals 14 residues. CDR1 is ENHRY, CDR2 SYGVKD, per germline. V lost 6 bases and J 6 bases, leaving 17 bases between the germline ends. The DNA for the CDR3 is TGTGCCATCAGACAGAAACAGGGCTCTGATGGCTACACCTTC. This sequence encodes CAIRQKQGSDGYTF.

This clonotype was observed a few times. The chain joins TRBV30 to TRBJ1-1; TRBD1 is a possible D gene (6 bases). CDR3 length: 14 residues. With 2 bases removed from V and 6 bases from J, the gap between germline ends came to 16 bases. Germline CDR1 reads GTSNPN; CDR2 reads SVGIG (reference sequence). CDR3 region: CAWSPIPDRPEAFF. The DNA for the CDR3 is TGTGCCTGGAGTCCTATCCCCGACAGGCCTGAAGCTTTCTTT.

This clonotype showed up many times. The gene calls are TRBV12-3 or TRBV12-4 and TRBJ2-3, with 8 bases aligning to TRBD1. The CDR3 has 15 amino acids. V was clipped by 6 bases and J by 1 base; unmatched bases: 6. CDR3 nucleotides: TGTGCCAGCAGCCCATCACAGGGGGGCACAGATACGCAGTATTTT. This sequence encodes CASSPSQGGTDTQYF.

The rearrangement uses TRBV4-3 and TRBJ2-5; 11 bases match TRBD2. CDR3 length equals 17 residues. The germline V gene has CDR1 LGHNA and CDR2 YSLEER. The junction had 8 bases not matched to a gene; V was cut back by 3 bases and J by 2 bases. CDR3 amino acids: CASSQEITSGGQETQYF. The CDR3 DNA follows: TGCGCCAGCAGCCAGGAAATAACTAGCGGGGGACAAGAGACCCAGTACTTC.

This chain connects TRBV5-1 to TRBJ1-6; no clear D gene. The CDR3 totals 12 residues. Germline V gives CDR1 SGHRS, CDR2 YFSETQ. V lost 4 bases and J 11 bases, leaving 10 bases between the germline ends. The CDR3: CASSPARAPLHF. The CDR3 DNA reads TGCGCCAGCAGCCCCGCACGGGCACCCCTCCACTTT. Full variable domain (remainder filled in from reference TRBV5-1 and TRBJ1-6): KAGVTQTPRYLIKTRGQQVTLSCSPISGHRSVSWYQQTPGQGLQFLFEYFSETQRNKGNFPGRFSGRQFSNSRSEMNVSTLELGDSALYLCASSPARAPLHFGNGTRLTVT.

This clonotype has more than one count but fewer than ten. V gene TRBV7-2 combines with J gene TRBJ2-1, with 13 bases that match TRBD2. Germline CDR1 reads SGHTA; CDR2 reads FQGNSA. V was clipped by 2 bases and J by 0 bases; unmatched bases: 7. This CDR3 comprises 19 residues. The DNA for the CDR3 is TGTGCCAGCAGCTTAACTAGCGGGGGGGTAAGCAGCTCCTACAATGAGCAGTTCTTC. It specifies CASSLTSGGVSSSYNEQFF.

J is TRBJ1-2 and V is TRBV6-6; D is possibly TRBD1 (5 bases). Trimming took 6 bases from V and 3 from J, leaving 17 bases between them. Germline V CDR1 and CDR2: MNHNY, SVGAGI (reference sequence). This CDR3 region has 15 residues. The CDR3 DNA sequence: TGTGCCAGCAGCAACCCACAGACAGTGGACTATGGCTACACCTTC. The encoded protein is CASSNPQTVDYGYTF.

This clonotype was picked up a small number of times. The rearrangement uses TRBV20-1 and TRBJ2-1; the D gene is possibly TRBD1 (5 bases). Germline CDR1 reads DFQATT; CDR2 reads SNEGSKA (reference sequence). The CDR3 covers 15 residues. Trimming left V 3 bases short and J 8 bases short, with 20 bases between. The CDR3 here is CSARGKGARLDEQFF. CDR3 nucleotide sequence: TGCAGTGCTAGGGGAAAAGGGGCCCGCCTCGATGAGCAGTTCTTC.